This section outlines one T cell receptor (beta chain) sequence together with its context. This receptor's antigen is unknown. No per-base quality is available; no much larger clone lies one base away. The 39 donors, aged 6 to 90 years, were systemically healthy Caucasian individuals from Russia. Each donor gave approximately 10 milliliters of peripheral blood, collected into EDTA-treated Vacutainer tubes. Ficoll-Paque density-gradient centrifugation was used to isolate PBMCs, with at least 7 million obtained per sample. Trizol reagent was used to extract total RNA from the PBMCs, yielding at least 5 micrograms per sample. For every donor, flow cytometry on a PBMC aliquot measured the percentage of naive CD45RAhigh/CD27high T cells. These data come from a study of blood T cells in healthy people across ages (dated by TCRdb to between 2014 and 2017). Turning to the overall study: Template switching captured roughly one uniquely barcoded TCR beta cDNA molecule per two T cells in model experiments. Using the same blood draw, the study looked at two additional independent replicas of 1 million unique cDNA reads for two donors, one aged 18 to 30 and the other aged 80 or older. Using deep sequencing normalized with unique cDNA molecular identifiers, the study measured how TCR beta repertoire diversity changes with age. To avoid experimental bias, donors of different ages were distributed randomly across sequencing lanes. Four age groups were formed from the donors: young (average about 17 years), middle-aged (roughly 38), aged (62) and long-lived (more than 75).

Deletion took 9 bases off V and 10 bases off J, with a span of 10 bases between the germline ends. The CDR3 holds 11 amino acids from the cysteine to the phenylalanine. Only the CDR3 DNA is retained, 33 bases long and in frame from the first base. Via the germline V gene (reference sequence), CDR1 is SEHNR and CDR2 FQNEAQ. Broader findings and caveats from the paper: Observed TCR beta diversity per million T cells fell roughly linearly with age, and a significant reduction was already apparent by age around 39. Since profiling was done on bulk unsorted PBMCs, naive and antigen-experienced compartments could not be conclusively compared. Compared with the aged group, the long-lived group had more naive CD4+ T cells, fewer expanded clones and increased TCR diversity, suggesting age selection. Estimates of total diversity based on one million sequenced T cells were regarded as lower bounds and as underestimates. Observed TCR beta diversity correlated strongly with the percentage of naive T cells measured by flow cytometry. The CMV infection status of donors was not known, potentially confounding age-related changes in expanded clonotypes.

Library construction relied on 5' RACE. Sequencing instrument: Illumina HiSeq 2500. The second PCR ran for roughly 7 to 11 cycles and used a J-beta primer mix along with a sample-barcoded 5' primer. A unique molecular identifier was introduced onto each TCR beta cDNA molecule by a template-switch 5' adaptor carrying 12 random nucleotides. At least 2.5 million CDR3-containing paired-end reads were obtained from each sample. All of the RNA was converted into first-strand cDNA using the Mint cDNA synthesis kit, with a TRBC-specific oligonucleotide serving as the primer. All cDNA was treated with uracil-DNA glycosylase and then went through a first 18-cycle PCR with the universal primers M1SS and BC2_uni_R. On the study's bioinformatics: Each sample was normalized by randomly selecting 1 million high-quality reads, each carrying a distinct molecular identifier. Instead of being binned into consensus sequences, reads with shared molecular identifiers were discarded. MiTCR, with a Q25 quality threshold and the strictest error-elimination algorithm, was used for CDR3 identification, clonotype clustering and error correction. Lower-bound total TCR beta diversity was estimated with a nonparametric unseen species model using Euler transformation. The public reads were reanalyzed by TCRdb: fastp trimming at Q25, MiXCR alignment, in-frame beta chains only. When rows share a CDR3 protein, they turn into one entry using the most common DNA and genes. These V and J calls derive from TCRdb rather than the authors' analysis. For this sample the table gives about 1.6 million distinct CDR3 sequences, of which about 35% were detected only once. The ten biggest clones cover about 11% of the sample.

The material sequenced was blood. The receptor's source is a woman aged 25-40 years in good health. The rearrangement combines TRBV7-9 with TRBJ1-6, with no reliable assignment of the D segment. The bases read TGTGCCAGTTCTCAGACATCACCCCTCCACTTT. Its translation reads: CASSQTSPLHF.